Below are 20 T cell receptor beta chains sequenced from a single sample in a study of blood T cells in healthy people across ages. Primed by a sample-barcoded 5' primer and a J-beta primer mix, a second PCR proceeded for 7 to 11 cycles. TCRdb re-called the 5' RACE reads through MiXCR, storing one row per CDR3 protein. Among some 1,800,000 distinct CDR3 sequences listed, approximately 39% were seen once. The material sequenced was blood. Receptors were obtained from a human donor in good health.

J is TRBJ1-1 and V is TRBV7-3; D gene uncertain. Germline CDR1 reads SGHTA; CDR2 reads FQGTGA. The CDR3 runs to 13 residues. V shed 5 bases and J shed 6 bases, with 13 bases lying between them. The CDR3 region is CASSPTRSAEAFF. The CDR3 coding sequence is TGTGCCAGCAGCCCCACCAGGAGTGCTGAAGCTTTCTTT.

The sample holds a few counts of this clonotype. The V and J genes are TRBV28 and TRBJ1-2; unclear D gene. Germline assignment: CDR1 MDHEN and CDR2 SYDVKM. V shed 8 bases and J shed 3 bases, with 19 bases lying between them. CDR3 length: 15 amino acids. CDR3 in amino acids: CASVSPDSEYYGYTF. CDR3 in DNA: TGTGCCAGCGTAAGCCCGGACTCGGAGTACTATGGCTACACCTTC.

The V call is TRBV12-3 or TRBV12-4, the J call TRBJ1-2; a weak D match, TRBD1 (6 bases). With 5 bases removed from V and 6 bases from J, the gap between germline ends came to 10 bases. This CDR3 spans 12 amino acids. Here the CDR3 reads CASSRQVDGYTF. The CDR3 DNA reads as TGTGCCAGCAGTCGACAGGTCGATGGCTACACCTTC.

This clonotype has just a few counts. This chain connects TRBV5-1 to TRBJ2-1; D gene unclear. Trimming took off 4 bases at V and 0 bases at J, with 5 bases between the two ends. Germline CDR1 is SGHRS and CDR2 is YFSETQ. The CDR3 covers 13 residues. CDR3 sequence (DNA): TGCGCCAGCAGCCAGTACTCCTACAATGAGCAGTTCTTC. Its protein product is CASSQYSYNEQFF.

This clonotype was detected only a few times. The V and J genes are TRBV18 and TRBJ1-2, with D tentatively TRBD1 (5 bases). CDR3 length: 15 amino acids. From germline, CDR1 is KGHSH and CDR2 LQKENI. V lost 3 bases and J lost 3, with 14 bases in between. The CDR3 nucleotides are TGTGCCAGCTCACCCGGTCAGGGCACAGACTATGGCTACACCTTC. Translated, it gives CASSPGQGTDYGYTF.

This clonotype has a single count. A junction end diverges from the germline sequence, so it may reflect a read error. The chain couples TRBV6-2 or TRBV6-3 to TRBJ2-2; D ambiguous. The CDR3 spans 14 residues. CDR1 is MNHEY and CDR2 is SVGEGT in the germline V gene. The CDR3 sequence is CASSATENIGELFF. CDR3 bases: TGTGCCAGCAGTGCTACAGAAAACATCGGGGAGCTGTTTTTT.

J is TRBJ2-1 and V is TRBV20-1; 11 bases match TRBD2. Germline V lookup: CDR1 DFQATT, CDR2 SNEGSKA (reference sequence). The trim removed 5 bases at V and 8 bases at J, leaving 5 bases unmatched. The CDR3 has 13 residues. The CDR3 spells CSALAGGPDEQFF. In DNA, the CDR3 is TGCAGTGCTTTAGCGGGGGGGCCGGATGAGCAGTTCTTC.

V is TRBV4-2 and J is TRBJ1-5; D ambiguous. Germline V CDR1 and CDR2: LGHNA, YNFKEQ. The CDR3 is 13 amino acids. V dropped 0 bases and J dropped 8 bases, with 8 bases sitting between them. This chain's CDR3 is CASSQEEGKPQHF. The CDR3 DNA reads as TGTGCCAGCAGCCAAGAAGAGGGTAAGCCCCAGCATTTT.

This clonotype was recorded a few times. This chain uses TRBV7-2 with TRBJ2-1; 7 nucleotides match TRBD1. The ends lost 5 bases at V and 2 bases at J; junction bases unmatched: 6. The length of the CDR3 is 15 residues. Germline-derived CDR1 and CDR2 are SGHTA and FQGNSA. The CDR3 loop is CASSTRQGPYNEQFF. Written as DNA, the CDR3 is TGTGCCAGCAGCACCAGACAGGGCCCCTACAATGAGCAGTTCTTC.

This clonotype has more than one count but fewer than ten. The chain joins TRBV5-1 to TRBJ1-1; TRBD1 might be the D (5 bases). From germline, CDR1 is SGHRS and CDR2 YFSETQ. This CDR3 spans 15 amino acids. The germline V and J ends were trimmed by 4 bases and 0 bases, with 13 bases remaining between them. CDR3 in DNA: TGCGCCAGCAGCGGGAGGGACCTCATGAACACTGAAGCTTTCTTT. Translation gives CASSGRDLMNTEAFF.

The DNA for the CDR3 is TGCGGCCTACTGGCCCGGGGGGCGTTTGAGCAGTTCTTC. This codes for CGLLARGAFEQFF. The rearrangement uses TRBV20-1 and TRBJ2-1; D perhaps matches TRBD2 (7 bases). The CDR3 is 13 amino acids. Per germline, CDR1 DFQATT and CDR2 SNEGSKA (reference sequence).

This sequence joins TRBV20-1 and TRBJ2-3; possible D gene TRBD2, 6 bases. The CDR3 extends over 15 amino acids. The V and J ends lost 1 base and 3 bases respectively, with 14 bases between them. Germline-derived CDR1 and CDR2 are DFQATT and SNEGSKA (reference sequence). CDR3 sequence (DNA): TGCAGTGCTAGAGTTCCTAGCGCTGGGACAGATACGCAGTATTTT. Its translation: CSARVPSAGTDTQYF.

The chain combines TRBV7-8 with TRBJ1-1; D not resolved. Germline V gene sequence: CDR1 SGHVS, CDR2 FQNEAQ. V lost 0 bases to trimming and J lost 0 bases, with 8 bases between them. The CDR3 covers 15 residues. The DNA of the CDR3 is TGTGCCAGCAGCTTAGCCAGGCTCATGAACACTGAAGCTTTCTTT. This translates into CASSLARLMNTEAFF.

The chain recombines TRBV29-1 with TRBJ1-2; 8 positions agree with TRBD1. Trimming removed 1 base from V and 5 bases from J; junction bases left unmatched: 3. In germline, CDR1 is SQVTM, CDR2 ANQGSEA. The CDR3 covers 13 residues. CDR3 bases: TGCAGCGTTGAAGGGACAGGGTGTTATGGCTACACCTTC. Encoded protein: CSVEGTGCYGYTF.

The chain recombines TRBV20-1 with TRBJ2-7; TRBD1 matches at 10 bases. The CDR3 extends over 15 amino acids. Germline V gene data show CDR1 as DFQATT and CDR2 as SNEGSKA (reference sequence). The V segment lost 4 bases and the J segment 0 bases; nucleotides outside the gene matches: 6. Here the CDR3 reads CSATDRDRGSYEQYF. The CDR3 DNA sequence: TGCAGTGCTACAGACCGGGACAGGGGCTCCTACGAGCAGTACTTC.

The chain couples TRBV3-1 to TRBJ2-5, with 9 positions matching TRBD1. The J segment lost 3 bases and the V segment lost 1 base, leaving 6 bases of the junction unmatched. Germline CDR1 reads LGHDT; CDR2 reads YNNKEL (reference sequence). CDR3 size: 16 residues. CDR3 coding DNA: TGTGCCAGCAGCCAAGGTTATGGGACAGGGAAAGAGACCCAGTACTTC. This translates into CASSQGYGTGKETQYF.

V gene TRBV7-2 combines with J gene TRBJ2-7, with 12 bases fitting TRBD2. The V gene end was trimmed by 2 bases and the J gene end by 2 bases; junction bases not matched to a gene: 7. Germline V CDR1 and CDR2: SGHTA, FQGNSA. CDR3 size: 17 residues. The DNA for the CDR3 is TGTGCCAGCAGCTTAACTAGCGGGGGGCATCCTCCCTACGAGCAGTACTTC. Its translation: CASSLTSGGHPPYEQYF.

V gene TRBV10-3 combines with J gene TRBJ2-7; the match to TRBD1 covers 7 bases. Looked up from germline, CDR1 is ENHRY and CDR2 is SYGVKD. The CDR3 loop spans 14 amino acids. V lost 6 bases and J lost 0; bases outside the gene matches: 5. CDR3 sequence reads: CAISPQGDSYEQYF. The CDR3 DNA reads TGTGCCATCAGCCCCCAGGGGGACTCCTACGAGCAGTACTTC.

There are a few counts of this clonotype. This chain connects TRBV14 to TRBJ2-1; weak D call: TRBD2 (5 bases). Germline V gives CDR1 SGHDN, CDR2 FVKESK. V was shortened by 3 bases and J by 9 bases, with 12 bases between the two germline ends. The CDR3 is made up of 13 amino acids. CDR3 in amino acids: CASSHLSESEQFF. CDR3 sequence (DNA): TGTGCCAGCAGCCATCTTAGCGAGAGTGAGCAGTTCTTC. The complete variable domain, with remaining parts taken from reference TRBV14 and TRBJ2-1, reads EAGVTQFPSHSVIEKGQTVTLRCDPISGHDNLYWYRRVMGKEIKFLLHFVKESKQDESGMPNNRFLAERTGGTYSTLKVQPAELEDSGVYFCASSHLSESEQFFGPGTRLTVL.

V and J are TRBV4-3 and TRBJ2-3; D ambiguous. Trimming took 0 bases from V and 4 from J, leaving 11 bases between them. Germline V gene data show CDR1 as LGHNA and CDR2 as YSLEER. The CDR3 length is 15 residues. CDR3 residues: CASSQDRSKADTQYF. CDR3 sequence (DNA): TGCGCCAGCAGCCAAGATAGGTCTAAAGCAGATACGCAGTATTTT.